This TCR beta chain derives from a study of cytomegalovirus exposure and HLA in healthy donors. About the research overall: From donors who were HLA-typed, an early data release held around 80 million unique TCRs. Study conclusions and caveats: The investigators catalogued 150 to 200 TCR beta chains as cytomegalovirus-associated. The authors later found most CMV-associated TCR beta chains appeared HLA-restricted. TRBV6-2, TRBV6-3 and other indistinguishable V segments were excluded.

As regards this clone: Its target is unknown.

In the PCR, 60 Vbeta and 13 Jbeta primers were used. Assay used: immunoSEQ multiplex PCR; TCRdb lists only in-frame clones, some missing. The clone table shows approximately 120,000 clones, with the ten largest holding about 0.93%. The V end was cut by 5 bases, the J end by 3 bases, with 10 bases between. The germline CDR1 and CDR2 sequences are MNHEY and SMNVEV (reference sequence). This CDR3 comprises 13 residues. The sequence was collected from a young man in good health and CMV-seronegative. The specimen was PBMCs. The J gene is TRBJ1-2, the V gene TRBV27, with no clear D. CDR3 nucleotides: TGTGCCAGCAGTGGGGAGGGTCACTATGGCTACACCTTC. It encodes CASSGEGHYGYTF.